This entry describes one T cell receptor (beta chain). No antigen is known for it. The data derive from a study of T cell responses to AZD1222 COVID-19 vaccine. Study observations and caveats: Reportedly, close to half of spike-specific TCRs are directed against unmutated variant regions.

Germline trimming cut 9 bases from V and 7 bases from J; bases unmatched to any gene: 6. Germline CDR1 and CDR2: LNHDA and SQIVND (reference sequence). This CDR3 has 13 amino acids. Assay: immunoSEQ multiplex PCR; the TCRdb copy retains only in-frame clones and omits some. The table has approximately 120,000 clones, about 88% seen once. V and J are TRBV19 and TRBJ1-6; 7 nucleotides align to TRBD1. This clonotype was sampled from an adult who received the AZD1222 COVID-19 vaccine. The specimen comprised peripheral blood, sampled 28 days after the second AZD1222 dose. The CDR3 sequence: CASGQAGNSPLHF. Here the CDR3 DNA reads TGTGCCAGCGGACAGGCGGGCAATTCACCCCTCCACTTT.